Each of the 12 T cell receptor beta chains below was sequenced from the same sample in a study of response to subunit inactivated influenza vaccine. TCRdb reanalysed the RT-PCR reads using MiXCR and keeps one entry per CDR3 protein. The table includes about 780,000 distinct CDR3 sequences, roughly 18% detected once. The input for sequencing was PBMCs from blood, taken less than 6 days after vaccination. The receptors derive from a man aged 50-59 years who received an inactivated influenza vaccine.

This clonotype was detected only once. The chain couples TRBV5-1 to TRBJ2-5, with 9 bases fitting TRBD2. Germline lookup yields CDR1 SGHRS and CDR2 YFSETQ. Trimming at V came to 1 base and at J to 0 bases, leaving 1 base not matched to a gene. The CDR3 runs to 15 residues. The CDR3 nucleotides read TGCGCCAGCAGCTTGTTAGCGGGGGACCAAGAGACCCAGTACTTC. Translated: CASSLLAGDQETQYF.

This clonotype was counted ten times or more. The J gene is TRBJ2-2, the V gene TRBV28, with 11 bases lining up with TRBD2. V lost 3 bases, J lost 2 bases, and 8 bases stayed unmatched. From germline, CDR1 is MDHEN and CDR2 SYDVKM. The CDR3 sequence is 18 residues long. As DNA, the CDR3 is TGTGCCAGCAGTTTCCTAGCCGGGACTAGCGGCAACACCGGGGAGCTGTTTTTT. This codes for CASSFLAGTSGNTGELFF.

This clonotype has only one observation. The V call is TRBV7-2, the J call TRBJ1-2; TRBD1 matches 8 bases. The CDR3 is made up of 15 amino acids. Germline V lookup: CDR1 SGHTA, CDR2 FQGNSA. The V gene end was trimmed by 4 bases and the J gene end by 2 bases; junction bases not matched to a gene: 6. This CDR3 reads CASSSNRGRNYGYTF. CDR3 sequence (DNA): TGTGCCAGCAGCTCCAACAGGGGGAGGAACTATGGCTACACCTTC.

The chain couples TRBV3-1 to TRBJ1-3; D not certain. The V end was cut by 1 base, the J end by 0 bases, with 10 bases between. CDR1 is LGHDT, CDR2 YNNKEL, per germline (reference sequence). The CDR3 has 16 residues. The CDR3 region has the DNA TGTGCCAGCAGCCAAGGAAGTGGCAGCTCTGGAAACACCATATATTTT. It codes for CASSQGSGSSGNTIYF.

The CDR3 sequence is CASSRDRGEGPYGYTF. DNA of the CDR3: TGTGCCAGCTCACGCGACAGGGGAGAGGGACCTTATGGCTACACCTTC. This chain joins TRBV18 and TRBJ1-2; TRBD1 agrees at 8 bases. The germline V gene encodes CDR1 KGHSH and CDR2 LQKENI. Trimming removed 4 bases from V and 5 bases from J; junction bases left unmatched: 12. CDR3 length equals 16 residues.

This clonotype was counted at least ten times. This chain uses TRBV4-1 with TRBJ1-2, with D uncertain. There are 15 residues in the CDR3. V dropped 1 base and J dropped 5 bases, with 14 bases sitting between them. CDR1 is MGHRA and CDR2 is YSYEKL in the germline V gene. The CDR3 DNA is TGCGCCAGCAGCCAAGGTTTGGGGTATCGGTATGGCTACACCTTC. It specifies CASSQGLGYRYGYTF.

This sequence joins TRBV7-2 and TRBJ2-5, with D possibly being TRBD1 (5 bases). The V gene lost 2 bases and the J gene lost 0 bases, with 10 bases spanning the gap. The CDR3 has 15 residues. Germline V gives CDR1 SGHTA, CDR2 FQGNSA. CDR3 amino acids: CASSLRYRYQETQYF. CDR3 DNA: TGTGCCAGCAGCTTAAGGTACAGGTACCAAGAGACCCAGTACTTC.

This clonotype has just a few counts. V gene TRBV20-1 combines with J gene TRBJ2-5; D might be TRBD1 or TRBD2, each matching 5 bases. The CDR3 runs to 14 residues. V lost 5 bases, J lost 5 bases, and 18 bases lay in between. Germline V gene lookup returns CDR1 DFQATT and CDR2 SNEGSKA (reference sequence). CDR3 protein: CSARWDGSWETQYF. The CDR3, as DNA: TGCAGTGCTCGCTGGGACGGTTCCTGGGAGACCCAGTACTTC.

Only a few counts were recorded for this clonotype. This chain uses TRBV29-1 with TRBJ1-1, with a possible D match to TRBD1 (6 bases). Trimming pared 7 bases from V and 2 bases from J, leaving 17 bases between. In germline, CDR1 is SQVTM, CDR2 ANQGSEA. The CDR3 runs to 14 residues. The DNA of the CDR3 is TGCAGCGCCCGCCGGCAGGGGAAAAACACTGAAGCTTTCTTT. It is translated as CSARRQGKNTEAFF. Variable domain in full (rest from reference TRBV29-1 and TRBJ1-1): SAVISQKPSRDICQRGTSLTIQCQVDSQVTMMFWYRQQPGQSLTLIATANQGSEATYESGFVIDKFPISRPNLTFSTLTVSNMSPEDSSIYLCSARRQGKNTEAFFGQGTRLTVV.

This clonotype was counted many times. The chain recombines TRBV5-1 with TRBJ2-6; 7 nucleotides line up with TRBD1. Trimming at V came to 2 bases and at J to 2 bases, leaving 1 base not matched to a gene. The CDR3 contains 15 residues. Germline V gives CDR1 SGHRS, CDR2 YFSETQ. CDR3 residues: CASSLQGTGANVLTF. DNA for the CDR3: TGCGCCAGCAGCTTACAGGGGACTGGGGCCAACGTCCTGACTTTC.

The rearrangement links TRBV20-1 to TRBJ2-1; D is unclear. The CDR3 contains 14 residues. Germline-derived CDR1 and CDR2 are DFQATT and SNEGSKA (reference sequence). V was clipped by 5 bases and J by 7 bases, with 18 bases between them. Here the CDR3 reads CSAVLSGPRNEQFF. CDR3 coding DNA: TGCAGTGCTGTGCTATCCGGGCCGCGTAATGAGCAGTTCTTC.

The chain has TRBV20-1 and TRBJ2-3, with 13 nucleotides matching TRBD2. The germline CDR1 and CDR2 sequences are DFQATT and SNEGSKA (reference sequence). The V gene end was trimmed by 2 bases and the J gene end by 1 base; junction bases not matched to a gene: 3. The CDR3 is made up of 16 amino acids. The CDR3 DNA follows: TGCAGTGCTAGAACCGGACTAGCGGGGGGCACAGATACGCAGTATTTT. Its protein product is CSARTGLAGGTDTQYF.